This T cell receptor (beta chain) comes out of a study of beta chain features in type 1 diabetes. Points from the study as a whole: In the patient group, naive, central memory and Treg TCRB repertoires seemed more alike than in the healthy donor group. Significant though moderate, a shortening of TCRB CDR3s appeared in all four CD4+ subsets of Type 1 diabetes patients.

The V end lost 6 bases, the J end lost 5 bases, and 13 bases lay between the germline ends. Germline V gene lookup returns CDR1 MNHEY and CDR2 SVGAGI. CDR3 length: 13 amino acids. The whole isolated RNA underwent reverse transcription, so sequencing captured expressed TCRB transcripts. Assay used: immunoSEQ multiplex PCR; TCRdb lists only in-frame clones, some missing. The profile shows 45,000 to 65,000 clones, roughly 52% of them singletons. About this clone itself: Its antigen is not known.

Every single donor gave one heparinised blood draw, and these averaged around 110 mL. Purities in excess of 95% were seen in all sorted populations. This clonotype was obtained from a woman aged 40 to 50 with type 1 diabetes. The rearrangement uses TRBV6-5 and TRBJ1-2, with a possible D match to TRBD1 (6 bases). The sequencing input was Tregs from blood. DNA for the CDR3: TGTGCCAGCAGGTCACAGGGATCTTATGGCTACACCTTC. It encodes CASRSQGSYGYTF.